The sequence of this TCR beta chain was determined in a study of T cells after posttransplantation cyclophosphamide. Only in-frame clones appear in the TCRdb table, and some are missing; sequencing was by immunoSEQ multiplex PCR. The table records some 12,000 clones, roughly 80% of them present only once. A marrow graft followed busulfan-fludarabine conditioning, with cyclophosphamide on days +3 and +4. CDR1 and CDR2 (germline): SGHRS, YFSETQ. The V gene end was trimmed by 2 bases and the J gene end by 2 bases; junction bases not matched to a gene: 4. The CDR3 is 14 residues long. This clone came up a few times.

Sequencing used PBMCs, obtained after allogeneic stem cell transplant with posttransplant cyclophosphamide. The TCR sequence derives from a female patient aged 50-59 years who received an allogeneic stem cell transplant from a related donor, was CMV-positive, and had no GVHD. Some T cells may arise from the graft donor. The rearrangement uses TRBV5-1 and TRBJ2-7, with 7 nucleotides matching TRBD2. The CDR3 sequence: CASSLLGGTYEQYF. As DNA, the CDR3 is TGCGCCAGCAGCTTACTCGGGGGGACCTACGAGCAGTACTTC.